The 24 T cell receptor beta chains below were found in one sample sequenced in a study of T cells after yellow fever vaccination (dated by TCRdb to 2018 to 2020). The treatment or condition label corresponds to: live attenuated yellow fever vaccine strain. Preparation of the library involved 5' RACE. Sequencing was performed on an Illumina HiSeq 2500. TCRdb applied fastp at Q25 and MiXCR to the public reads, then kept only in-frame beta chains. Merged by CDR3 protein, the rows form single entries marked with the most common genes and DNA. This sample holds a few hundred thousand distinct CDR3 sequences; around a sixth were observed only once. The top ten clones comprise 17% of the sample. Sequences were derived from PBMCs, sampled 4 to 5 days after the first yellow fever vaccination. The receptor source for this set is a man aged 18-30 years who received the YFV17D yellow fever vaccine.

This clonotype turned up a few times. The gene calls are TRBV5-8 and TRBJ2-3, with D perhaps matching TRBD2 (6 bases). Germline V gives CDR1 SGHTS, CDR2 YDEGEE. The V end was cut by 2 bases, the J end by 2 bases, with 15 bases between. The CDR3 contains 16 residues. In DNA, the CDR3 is TGTGCCAGCAGCTTCGTAAAAGGACTATTCACAGATACGCAGTATTTT. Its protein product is CASSFVKGLFTDTQYF.

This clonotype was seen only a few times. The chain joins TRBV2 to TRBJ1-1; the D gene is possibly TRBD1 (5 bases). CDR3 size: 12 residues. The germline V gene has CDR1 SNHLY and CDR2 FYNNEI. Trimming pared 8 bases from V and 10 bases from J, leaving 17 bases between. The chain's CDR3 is CASGGGGLGAFF. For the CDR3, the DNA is TGTGCCAGCGGGGGAGGAGGACTAGGAGCTTTCTTT.

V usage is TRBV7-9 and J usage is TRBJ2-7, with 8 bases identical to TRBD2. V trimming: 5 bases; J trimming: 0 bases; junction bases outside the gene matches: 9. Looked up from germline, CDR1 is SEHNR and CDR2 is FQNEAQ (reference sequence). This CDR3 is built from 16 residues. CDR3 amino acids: CASSVLEAGVSYEQYF. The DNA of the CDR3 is TGTGCCAGCAGCGTGTTAGAAGCGGGGGTCTCCTACGAGCAGTACTTC. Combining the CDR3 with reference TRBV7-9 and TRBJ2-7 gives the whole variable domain DTGVSQNPRHKITKRGQNVTFRCDPISEHNRLYWYRQTLGQGPEFLTYFQNEAQLEKSRLLSDRFSAERPKGSFSTLEIQRTEQGDSAMYLCASSVLEAGVSYEQYFGPGTRLTVT.

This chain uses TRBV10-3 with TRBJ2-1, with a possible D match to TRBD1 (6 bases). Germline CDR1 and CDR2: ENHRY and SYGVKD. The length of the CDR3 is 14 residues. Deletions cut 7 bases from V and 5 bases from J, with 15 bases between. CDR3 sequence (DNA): TGTGCCATCACGGACAGTCATAAGGACAATGAGCAGTTCTTC. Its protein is CAITDSHKDNEQFF.

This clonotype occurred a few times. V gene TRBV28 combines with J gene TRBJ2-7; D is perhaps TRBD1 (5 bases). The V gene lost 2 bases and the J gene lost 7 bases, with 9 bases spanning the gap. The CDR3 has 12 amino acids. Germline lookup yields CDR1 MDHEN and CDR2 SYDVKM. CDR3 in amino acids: CASSLQGQEQYV. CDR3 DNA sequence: TGTGCCAGCAGTTTACAGGGTCAAGAGCAGTACGTC.

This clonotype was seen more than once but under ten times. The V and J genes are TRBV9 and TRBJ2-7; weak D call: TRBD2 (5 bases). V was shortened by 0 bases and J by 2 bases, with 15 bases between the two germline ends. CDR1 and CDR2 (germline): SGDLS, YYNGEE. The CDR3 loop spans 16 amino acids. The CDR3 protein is CASSVEGSEGPYEQYV. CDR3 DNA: TGTGCCAGCAGCGTAGAGGGTTCTGAGGGTCCCTACGAGCAGTACGTC.

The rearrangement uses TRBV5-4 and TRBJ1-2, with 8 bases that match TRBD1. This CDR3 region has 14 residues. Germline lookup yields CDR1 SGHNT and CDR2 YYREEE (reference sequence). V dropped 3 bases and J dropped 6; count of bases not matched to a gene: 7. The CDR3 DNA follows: TGTGCCAGCAGCTCGTACAGGGGGGAGCATGGCTACACCTTC. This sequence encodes CASSSYRGEHGYTF.

CDR3 region: CASSPWDRAGYTF. CDR3 coding DNA: TGTGCCAGCAGCCCCTGGGACAGGGCCGGCTACACCTTC. The rearrangement links TRBV7-2 to TRBJ1-2; 9 bases are shared with TRBD1. Trimming at V came to 5 bases and at J to 8 bases, leaving 6 bases not matched to a gene. This CDR3 spans 13 amino acids. Germline V gene sequence: CDR1 SGHTA, CDR2 FQGNSA.

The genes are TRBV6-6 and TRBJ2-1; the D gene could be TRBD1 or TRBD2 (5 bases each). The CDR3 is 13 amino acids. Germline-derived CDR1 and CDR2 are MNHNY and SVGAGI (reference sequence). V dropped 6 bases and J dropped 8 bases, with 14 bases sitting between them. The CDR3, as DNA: TGTGCCAGCAGCCGGGACCCGCTTTATGAGCAGTTCTTC. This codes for CASSRDPLYEQFF.

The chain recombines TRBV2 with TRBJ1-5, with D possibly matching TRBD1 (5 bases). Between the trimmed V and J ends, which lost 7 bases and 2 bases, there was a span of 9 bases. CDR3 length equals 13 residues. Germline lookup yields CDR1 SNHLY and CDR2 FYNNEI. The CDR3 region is CASNRDGNQPQHF. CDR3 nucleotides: TGTGCCAGCAATCGGGACGGCAATCAGCCCCAGCATTTT.

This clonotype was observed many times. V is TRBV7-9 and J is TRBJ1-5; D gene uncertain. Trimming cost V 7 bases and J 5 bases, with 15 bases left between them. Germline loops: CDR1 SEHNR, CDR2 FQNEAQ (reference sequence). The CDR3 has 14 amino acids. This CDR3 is CASKTEKVYQPQHF. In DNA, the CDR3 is TGTGCCAGCAAAACCGAGAAGGTGTATCAGCCCCAGCATTTT.

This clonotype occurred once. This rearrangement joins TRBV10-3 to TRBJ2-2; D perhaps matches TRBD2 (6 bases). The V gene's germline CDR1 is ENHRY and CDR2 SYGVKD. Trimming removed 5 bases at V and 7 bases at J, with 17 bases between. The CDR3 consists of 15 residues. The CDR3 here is CAISSPAGNFGELFF. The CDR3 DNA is TGTGCCATCAGTTCCCCCGCGGGGAATTTCGGGGAGCTGTTTTTT.

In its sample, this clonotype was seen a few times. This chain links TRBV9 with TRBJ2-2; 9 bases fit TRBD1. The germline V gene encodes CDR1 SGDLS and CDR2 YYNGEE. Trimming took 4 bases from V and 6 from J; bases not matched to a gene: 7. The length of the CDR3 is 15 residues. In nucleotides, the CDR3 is TGTGCCAGCAGCATCGGGACAGGGAGGTCCGGGGAGCTGTTTTTT. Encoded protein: CASSIGTGRSGELFF.

In DNA, the CDR3 is TGCGCCAGCAGCCAAGTTTATGGATCTAGCACAGATACGCAGTATTTT. Translation gives CASSQVYGSSTDTQYF. The chain couples TRBV4-1 to TRBJ2-3; D gene ambiguous. The CDR3 is 16 residues long. V was cut by 1 base and J by 0 bases, with 11 bases left in between. Germline V gives CDR1 MGHRA, CDR2 YSYEKL.

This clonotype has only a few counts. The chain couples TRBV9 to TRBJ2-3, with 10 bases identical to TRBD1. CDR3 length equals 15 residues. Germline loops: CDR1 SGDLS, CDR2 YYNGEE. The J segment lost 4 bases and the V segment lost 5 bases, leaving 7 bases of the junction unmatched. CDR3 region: CASSESGTGADTQYF. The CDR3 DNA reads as TGTGCCAGCAGTGAATCCGGGACAGGGGCAGATACGCAGTATTTT.

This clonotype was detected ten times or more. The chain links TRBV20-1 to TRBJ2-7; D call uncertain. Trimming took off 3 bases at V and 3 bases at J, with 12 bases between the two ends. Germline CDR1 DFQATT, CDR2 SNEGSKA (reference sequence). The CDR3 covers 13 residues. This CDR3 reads CSASTPADYEQYV. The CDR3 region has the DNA TGCAGTGCTAGTACTCCAGCCGACTACGAGCAGTACGTC.

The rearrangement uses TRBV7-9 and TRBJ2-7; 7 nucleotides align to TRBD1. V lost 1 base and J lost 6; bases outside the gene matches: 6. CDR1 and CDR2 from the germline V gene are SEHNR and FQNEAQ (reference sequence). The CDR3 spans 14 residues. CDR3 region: CASSLVQGVGEQYF. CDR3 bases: TGTGCCAGCAGCTTAGTTCAGGGGGTAGGCGAGCAGTACTTC. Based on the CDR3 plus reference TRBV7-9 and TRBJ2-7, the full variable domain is DTGVSQNPRHKITKRGQNVTFRCDPISEHNRLYWYRQTLGQGPEFLTYFQNEAQLEKSRLLSDRFSAERPKGSFSTLEIQRTEQGDSAMYLCASSLVQGVGEQYFGPGTRLTVT.

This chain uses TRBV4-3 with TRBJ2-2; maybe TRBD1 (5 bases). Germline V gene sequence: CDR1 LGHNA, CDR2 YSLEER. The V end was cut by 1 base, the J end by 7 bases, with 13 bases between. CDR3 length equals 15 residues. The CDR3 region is CASSQAPEGVGELFF. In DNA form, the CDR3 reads TGCGCCAGCAGCCAAGCGCCTGAAGGGGTCGGGGAGCTGTTTTTT.

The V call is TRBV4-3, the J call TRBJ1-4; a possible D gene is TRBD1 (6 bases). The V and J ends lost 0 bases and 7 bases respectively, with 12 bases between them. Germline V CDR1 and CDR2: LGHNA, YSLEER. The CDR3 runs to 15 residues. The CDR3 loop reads CASSQDPGGGEKLFF. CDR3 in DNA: TGCGCCAGCAGCCAAGATCCAGGAGGGGGTGAAAAACTGTTTTTT.

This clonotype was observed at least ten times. CDR3: CASSVGGADTQYF. For the CDR3, the DNA is TGTGCCAGCAGCGTAGGTGGGGCAGATACGCAGTATTTT. The J gene is TRBJ2-3, the V gene TRBV9; D remains unclear. The CDR3 has 13 amino acids. Germline assignment: CDR1 SGDLS and CDR2 YYNGEE. The ends were cut back, 0 bases at V and 4 bases at J, with 6 bases in the middle.

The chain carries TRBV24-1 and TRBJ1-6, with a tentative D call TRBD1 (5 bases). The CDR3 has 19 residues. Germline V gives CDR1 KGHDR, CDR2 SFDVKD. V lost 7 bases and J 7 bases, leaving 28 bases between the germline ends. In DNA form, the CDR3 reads TGTGCCACCAGGCCTGACGGGGGACTGAACCCTTTTCGAAATTCACCCCTCCACTTT. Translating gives CATRPDGGLNPFRNSPLHF.

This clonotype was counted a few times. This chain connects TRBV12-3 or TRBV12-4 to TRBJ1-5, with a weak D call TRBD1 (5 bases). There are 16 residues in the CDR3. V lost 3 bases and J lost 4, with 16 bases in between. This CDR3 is CASSFGVGVGNQPQHF. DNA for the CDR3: TGTGCCAGCAGTTTTGGGGTAGGGGTAGGGAATCAGCCCCAGCATTTT.

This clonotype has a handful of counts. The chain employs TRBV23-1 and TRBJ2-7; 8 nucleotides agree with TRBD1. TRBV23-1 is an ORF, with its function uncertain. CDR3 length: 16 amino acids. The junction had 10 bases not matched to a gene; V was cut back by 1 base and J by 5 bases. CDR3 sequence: CASSQYQDREFDEQYV. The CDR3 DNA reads TGCGCCAGCAGTCAATATCAGGACAGGGAATTCGACGAGCAGTACGTC.

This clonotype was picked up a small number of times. For the CDR3, the DNA is TGTGCCAGCAGCTTAGTTGTCAACGAAGCTTTCTTT. Its translation: CASSLVVNEAFF. This chain uses TRBV7-2 with TRBJ1-1; D uncertain. V dropped 1 base and J dropped 8 bases, with 8 bases sitting between them. The CDR3 loop spans 12 amino acids. CDR1 SGHTA and CDR2 FQGNSA come from the germline V gene.